This T cell receptor (beta chain) originates from a study of cytomegalovirus exposure and HLA in healthy donors. Study overall: An earlier analysis found 95 million to 140 million unique TCR beta sequences from 200 million or so T cells.

The study ran its PCR with 60 Vbeta and 13 Jbeta primers. TCRdb's copy holds only in-frame clones and misses some; the assay was immunoSEQ multiplex PCR. The sample yields around 170,000 clones, 75% to 85% seen once. Of note for this clone: Antigen specificity is unknown.

Study-level findings and limits: Cytomegalovirus-associated TCR beta chains were listed, numbering 150 to 200. DRB1 showed the most TCR associations and HLA-C the fewest in a later analysis, as rates varied by HLA locus. Sequences of the TCR beta chain were said to predict the HLA-A and HLA-B alleles of most subjects accurately.

V shed 4 bases and J 3 bases; nucleotides not matched to a gene: 5. In germline, CDR1 is SNHLY, CDR2 FYNNEI. The CDR3 extends over 15 amino acids. The source of this sequence is a man aged 18 to 29 in good health and CMV-seronegative. This sequence joins TRBV2 and TRBJ1-5; 8 positions agree with TRBD1. The sequenced sample consisted of PBMCs. In DNA form, the CDR3 reads TGTGCCAGCAGTGCAGAGACAGGGGCCAATCAGCCCCAGCATTTT. As protein: CASSAETGANQPQHF. Supplemented by reference TRBV2 and TRBJ1-5, the full variable domain reads EPEVTQTPSHQVTQMGQEVILRCVPISNHLYFYWYRQILGQKVEFLVSFYNNEISEKSEIFDDQFSVERPDGSNFTLKIRSTKLEDSAMYFCASSAETGANQPQHFGDGTRLSIL.